This paragraph covers one T cell receptor (beta chain) sequence. What it recognizes is unknown. Using immunoSEQ multiplex PCR, the repertoire was profiled, and TCRdb retains in-frame clones only, with some absent. The data hold 4,000 to 5,500 clones, with approximately 71% observed a single time. The data were obtained in a study of CD8 T cell repertoires and HIV-1 epitope variants. Study-wide background: Separate wells received one of Twenty-five Gag or Nef variant peptides. Controls were a CMV, EBV and flu pool, Ebola AY9, and no peptide. Cultures ran less than 12 days, with IL-2, IL-7 and IL-15 added on days 3 and 7. An uncultured baseline aliquot held 1M T cells.

Sequencing was performed on cultured CD8+ T cells derived from PBMCs. The clonotype originates from a male donor with HIV.

The CDR3 loop reads CASSGTGGPLNEKLFF. CDR3 coding DNA: TGTGCCAGCAGTGGGACAGGGGGCCCACTTAATGAAAAACTGTTTTTT. J is TRBJ1-4 and V is TRBV28; 12 nucleotides align to TRBD1. CDR3 length: 16 amino acids. Germline V CDR1 and CDR2: MDHEN, SYDVKM. The junction had 5 bases not matched to a gene; V was cut back by 5 bases and J by 4 bases.